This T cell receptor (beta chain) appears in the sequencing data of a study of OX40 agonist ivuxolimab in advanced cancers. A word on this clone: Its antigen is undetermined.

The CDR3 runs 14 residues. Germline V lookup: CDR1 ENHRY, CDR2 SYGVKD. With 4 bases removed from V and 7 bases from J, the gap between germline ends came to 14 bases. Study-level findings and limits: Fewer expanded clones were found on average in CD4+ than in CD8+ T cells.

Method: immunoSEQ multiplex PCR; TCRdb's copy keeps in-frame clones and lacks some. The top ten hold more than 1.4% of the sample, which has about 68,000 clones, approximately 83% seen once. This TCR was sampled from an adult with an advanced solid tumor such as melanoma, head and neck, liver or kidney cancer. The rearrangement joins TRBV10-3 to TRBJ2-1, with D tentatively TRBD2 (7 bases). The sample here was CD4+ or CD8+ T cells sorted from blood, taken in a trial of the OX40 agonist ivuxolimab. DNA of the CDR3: TGTGCCATCAGTGGGGGGAGGGGGATAAATGAGCAGTTCTTC. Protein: CAISGGRGINEQFF.